The clone carrying this TCR beta chain appeared a few times. Its cognate antigen is unknown. This sample was included in a study of identical twins. Study observations and caveats: Part of the zero-insertion signal could reflect confounding by invariant MAIT and iNKT cells. An excess of low generation probability was shown by twin-shared out-of-frame alpha sequences.

Germline loops: CDR1 SQVTM, CDR2 ANQGSEA. The CDR3 loop spans 14 amino acids. The V segment lost 6 bases and the J segment 5 bases; nucleotides outside the gene matches: 10. It was template switching that added a universal primer site, and there were unique molecular identifiers on the cDNA. One entry per CDR3 protein, called by TCRdb with MiXCR from the 5' RACE reads. This table holds approximately 690,000 distinct CDR3 sequences, 6.1% found once. The TCR originated in a man aged 18 to 29 in good health. Specimen: naive T cells sorted from blood. This chain links TRBV29-1 with TRBJ2-4; 7 nucleotides match TRBD1. CDR3 nucleotides: TGCAGCGTCAGCCCCGGGACAGCTCAAAACATTCAGTACTTC. This codes for CSVSPGTAQNIQYF.